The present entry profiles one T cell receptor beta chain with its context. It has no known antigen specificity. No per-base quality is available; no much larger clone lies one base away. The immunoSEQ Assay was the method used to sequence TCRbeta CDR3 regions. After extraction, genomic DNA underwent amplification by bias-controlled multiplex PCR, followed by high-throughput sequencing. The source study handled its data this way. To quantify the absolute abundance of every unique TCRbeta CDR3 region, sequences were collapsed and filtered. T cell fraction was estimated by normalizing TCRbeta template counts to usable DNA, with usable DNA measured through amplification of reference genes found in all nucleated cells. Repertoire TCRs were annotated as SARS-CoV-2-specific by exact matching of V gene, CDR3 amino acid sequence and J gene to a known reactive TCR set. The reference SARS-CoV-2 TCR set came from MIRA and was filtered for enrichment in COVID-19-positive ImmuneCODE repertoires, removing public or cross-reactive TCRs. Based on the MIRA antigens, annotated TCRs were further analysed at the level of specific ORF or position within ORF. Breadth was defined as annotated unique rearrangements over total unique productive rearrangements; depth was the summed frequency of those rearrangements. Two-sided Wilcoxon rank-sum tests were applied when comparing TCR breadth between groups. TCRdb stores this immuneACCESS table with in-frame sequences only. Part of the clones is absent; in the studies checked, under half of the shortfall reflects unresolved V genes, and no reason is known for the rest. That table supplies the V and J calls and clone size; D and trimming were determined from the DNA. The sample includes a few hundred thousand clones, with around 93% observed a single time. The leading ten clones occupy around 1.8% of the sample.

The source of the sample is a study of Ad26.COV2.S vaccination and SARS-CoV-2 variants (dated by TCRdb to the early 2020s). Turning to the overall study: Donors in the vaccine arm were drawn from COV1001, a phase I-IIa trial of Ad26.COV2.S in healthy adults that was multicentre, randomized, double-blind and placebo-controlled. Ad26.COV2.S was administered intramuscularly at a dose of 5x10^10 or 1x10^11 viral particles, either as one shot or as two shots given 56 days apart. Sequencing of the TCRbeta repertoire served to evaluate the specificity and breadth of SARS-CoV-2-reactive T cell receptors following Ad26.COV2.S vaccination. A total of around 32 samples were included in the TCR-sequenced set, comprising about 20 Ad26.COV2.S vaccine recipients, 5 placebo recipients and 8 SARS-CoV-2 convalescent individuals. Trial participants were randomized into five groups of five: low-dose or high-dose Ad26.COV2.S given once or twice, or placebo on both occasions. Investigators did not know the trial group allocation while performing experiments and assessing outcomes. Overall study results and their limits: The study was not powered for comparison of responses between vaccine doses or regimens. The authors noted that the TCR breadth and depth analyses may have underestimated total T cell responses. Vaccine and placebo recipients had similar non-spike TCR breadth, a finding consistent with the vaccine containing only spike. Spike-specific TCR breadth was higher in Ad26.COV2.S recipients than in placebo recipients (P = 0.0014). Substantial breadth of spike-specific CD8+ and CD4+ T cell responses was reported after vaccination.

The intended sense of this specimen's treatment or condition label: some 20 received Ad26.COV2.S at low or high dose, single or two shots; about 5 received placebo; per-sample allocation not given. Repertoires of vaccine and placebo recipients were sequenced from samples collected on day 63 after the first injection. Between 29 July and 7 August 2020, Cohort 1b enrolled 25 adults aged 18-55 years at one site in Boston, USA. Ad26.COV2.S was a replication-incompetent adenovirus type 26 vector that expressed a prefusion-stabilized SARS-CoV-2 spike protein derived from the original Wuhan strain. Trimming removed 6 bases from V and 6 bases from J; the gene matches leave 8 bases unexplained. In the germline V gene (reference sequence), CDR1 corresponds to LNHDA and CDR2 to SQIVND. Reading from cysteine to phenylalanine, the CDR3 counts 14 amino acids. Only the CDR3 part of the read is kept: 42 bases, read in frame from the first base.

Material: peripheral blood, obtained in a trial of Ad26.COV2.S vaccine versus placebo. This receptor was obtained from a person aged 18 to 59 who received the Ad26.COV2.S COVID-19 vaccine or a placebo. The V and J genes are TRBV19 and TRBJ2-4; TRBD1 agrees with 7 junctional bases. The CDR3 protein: CASSHPNRGNIQYF. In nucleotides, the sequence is TGTGCCAGTAGCCACCCGAACAGGGGAAACATTCAGTACTTC.